Detailed here is one TCR beta chain. This CDR3 contains 15 residues. With 4 bases clipped from V and 5 bases from J, the junction kept 7 bases outside the gene matches. Germline V gene data show CDR1 as MNHNS and CDR2 as SASEGT. This sample is drawn from a study of PD-L1 blockade in urothelial cancer. The table came from immunoSEQ multiplex PCR; TCRdb's copy has only in-frame clones and leaves some out. The sample shows about 87,000 clones, 89% of them seen only once. Time point given: pretreatment peripheral blood. The starting material was PBMCs, obtained around atezolizumab (anti-PD-L1) treatment. The chain uses TRBV6-1 and TRBJ2-7; 11 positions match TRBD1. This TCR came from a woman aged 80 or over with urothelial cancer. CDR3: CASSGGGTGGDEQYF. CDR3 DNA sequence: TGTGCCAGCAGTGGGGGGGGGACAGGGGGAGACGAGCAGTACTTC.